This section outlines one TCR beta chain sequence together with its context. What it binds is not known. The data are from a study of metastatic and nonmetastatic thyroid tumors. Findings and caveats of the study: Across blood and tumor, TCR beta diversity in malignant thyroid tumors was reportedly significantly higher than in benign nodules.

The CDR3 sequence is 16 residues long. The V gene's germline CDR1 is DFQATT and CDR2 SNEGSKA (reference sequence). V was pared by 3 bases and J by 2 bases, with 14 bases between. TCRdb re-clonotyped the PCR reads through MiXCR. The sample includes approximately 21,000 clones, around 30% of them seen just once. Patients were all untreated before their thyroid surgery. This TCR was sampled from a female donor with papillary thyroid cancer or a benign thyroid nodule (not recorded which). Some clones in this sample may be carry-over from other donors' samples. The chain couples TRBV20-1 to TRBJ1-6; D is unresolved. Sequencing was carried out using blood. Written as DNA, the CDR3 is TGCAGTGCTAGGGCTACGGTACAGCCCTATAATTCACCCCTCCACTTT. Residues: CSARATVQPYNSPLHF.